These T cell receptor beta chains were read from a single sample in a study of vaccination and CD4 T cells after COVID-19. One entry per CDR3 protein results from TCRdb running MiXCR on the PCR reads. The sample carries several thousand distinct CDR3 sequences, roughly 40% recorded once. These receptors have no known antigen. What was sequenced was CD4+ T cells from blood, cultured in vitro. The receptors here all came from a human donor in good health. Both conserved end residues are part of each CDR3. Each record gives: D gene, V gene, CDR3 length, J gene, clone size, CDR3 protein, CDR3 DNA. D genes are given only for firm matches. Expanded clones get a size class; other rows say once, few or many, or leave the size out.

D: TRBD1
V: TRBV6-1
length: 14
J: TRBJ1-5
size: few
CDR3: CASSATGGRQPQHF
DNA: TGTGCCAGCAGTGCAACAGGGGGCAGACAGCCCCAGCATTTT

D: .
V: TRBV6-1
length: 16
J: TRBJ2-1
size: .
CDR3: CASSRTRLSSYNEQFF
DNA: TGTGCCAGCAGCCGAACTAGGCTGAGCTCCTACAATGAGCAGTTCTTC

D: .
V: TRBV27
length: 17
J: TRBJ1-6
size: few
CDR3: CASSPLRGSSYNSPLHF
DNA: TGTGCCAGCAGTCCCTTACGGGGGAGCTCCTATAATTCACCCCTCCACTTT

D: TRBD1
V: TRBV25-1
length: 15
J: TRBJ2-1
size: .
CDR3: CASSDGDREGSEQFF
DNA: TGTGCCAGCAGTGACGGGGACAGGGAGGGGAGTGAGCAGTTCTTC

D: .
V: TRBV7-2
length: 15
J: TRBJ1-5
size: few
CDR3: CASSLGQSLNQPQHF
DNA: TGTGCCAGCAGCCTTGGACAGTCCCTGAATCAGCCCCAGCATTTT

D: .
V: TRBV5-1
length: 15
J: TRBJ2-2
size: .
CDR3: CASSSRTGNTGELFF
DNA: TGCGCCAGCAGCTCACGGACGGGAAACACCGGGGAGCTGTTTTTT

D: .
V: TRBV6-1
length: 12
J: TRBJ1-2
size: .
CDR3: CASSRDHYGYTF
DNA: TGTGCCAGCAGTCGAGACCACTATGGCTACACCTTC

D: TRBD1
V: TRBV25-1
length: 15
J: TRBJ1-6
size: few
CDR3: CASSSPTGGGSPLHF
DNA: TGTGCCAGCTCCAGCCCAACAGGGGGCGGTTCACCCCTCCACTTT

D: .
V: TRBV20-1
length: 14
J: TRBJ2-7
size: few
CDR3: CSAPLAGTAYEQYF
DNA: TGCAGTGCTCCCCTGGCGGGGACCGCCTACGAGCAGTACTTC

D: .
V: TRBV6-5
length: 13
J: TRBJ1-1
size: .
CDR3: CASSYSKNTEAFF
DNA: TGTGCCAGCAGTTACTCGAAGAACACTGAAGCTTTCTTT

D: .
V: TRBV6-1
length: 12
J: TRBJ2-7
size: .
CDR3: CASSPQGREQYF
DNA: TGTGCCAGCAGTCCTCAGGGTCGCGAGCAGTACTTC

D: .
V: TRBV27
length: 14
J: TRBJ1-4
size: .
CDR3: CASSLGRGSEKLFF
DNA: TGTGCCAGCAGTTTAGGGAGGGGCAGTGAAAAACTGTTTTTT

D: .
V: TRBV7-9
length: 12
J: TRBJ2-2
size: medium-sized
CDR3: CASSLSTGELFF
DNA: TGTGCCAGCAGCTTAAGTACCGGGGAGCTGTTTTTT

D: TRBD1
V: TRBV19
length: 18
J: TRBJ2-7
size: .
CDR3: CASRSGQGKGRSFYEQYF
DNA: TGTGCCAGTAGGTCGGGACAGGGGAAGGGCCGAAGCTTCTACGAGCAGTACTTC

D: .
V: TRBV20-1
length: 13
J: TRBJ1-1
size: .
CDR3: CSARTGLSTEAFF
DNA: TGCAGTGCTAGAACAGGGCTGAGCACTGAAGCTTTCTTT

D: TRBD1
V: TRBV19
length: 14
J: TRBJ1-2
size: .
CDR3: CASSPRDRVYGYTF
DNA: TGTGCCAGTAGTCCCCGGGACAGGGTCTATGGCTACACCTTC

D: .
V: TRBV25-1
length: 17
J: TRBJ1-2
size: few
CDR3: CASSDTSSPDRNYGYTF
DNA: TGTGCCAGCAGTGATACTTCATCCCCGGACCGTAACTATGGCTACACCTTC

D: TRBD2
V: TRBV19
length: 15
J: TRBJ2-1
size: .
CDR3: CASRFGTSSNNEQFF
DNA: TGTGCCAGTAGGTTCGGGACTAGCTCTAACAATGAGCAGTTCTTC

D: TRBD1
V: TRBV10-2
length: 15
J: TRBJ1-5
size: .
CDR3: CASSDTQGVDQPQHF
DNA: TGCGCCAGCAGTGATACACAGGGGGTTGATCAGCCCCAGCATTTT

D: TRBD2
V: TRBV12-3/TRBV12-4
length: 14
J: TRBJ2-7
size: .
CDR3: CASSFRAGGYEQYF
DNA: TGTGCCAGCAGTTTCCGAGCGGGGGGTTACGAGCAGTACTTC

D: TRBD1
V: TRBV30
length: 14
J: TRBJ1-2
size: .
CDR3: CAWRGPGQNYGYTF
DNA: TGTGCCTGGAGGGGGCCGGGACAGAACTATGGCTACACCTTC

D: .
V: TRBV12-3/TRBV12-4
length: 14
J: TRBJ2-3
size: .
CDR3: CASRGFSSTDTQYF
DNA: TGTGCCAGCAGGGGGTTTTCTAGCACAGATACGCAGTATTTT

D: .
V: TRBV19
length: 17
J: TRBJ1-5
size: few
CDR3: CASSSGRWGGWNQPQHF
DNA: TGTGCCAGTAGCTCGGGGAGGTGGGGGGGGTGGAATCAGCCCCAGCATTTT

D: TRBD1
V: TRBV7-9
length: 14
J: TRBJ2-7
size: few
CDR3: CASSWTGAAYEQYF
DNA: TGTGCCAGCAGCTGGACAGGGGCTGCCTACGAGCAGTACTTC

D: .
V: TRBV20-1
length: 13
J: TRBJ1-5
size: .
CDR3: CSASEGGNQPQHF
DNA: TGCAGTGCTAGCGAGGGGGGCAATCAGCCCCAGCATTTT

D: .
V: TRBV29-1
length: 12
J: TRBJ2-7
size: .
CDR3: CSVSGASYEQYF
DNA: TGCAGCGTTAGTGGGGCCTCCTACGAGCAGTACTTC

D: TRBD2
V: TRBV4-3
length: 18
J: TRBJ2-2
size: .
CDR3: CASSQDSSGGDSTGELFF
DNA: TGCGCCAGCAGCCAAGATTCTAGCGGGGGCGATAGCACCGGGGAGCTGTTTTTC

D: .
V: TRBV28
length: 14
J: TRBJ2-7
size: .
CDR3: CASSLRDQTYEQYF
DNA: TGTGCCAGCAGTTTACGGGACCAAACCTACGAGCAGTACTTC

D: TRBD2
V: TRBV10-3
length: 15
J: TRBJ2-3
size: .
CDR3: CAISQTSGNTDTQYF
DNA: TGTGCCATCAGCCAGACTAGCGGAAACACAGATACGCAGTATTTT

D: .
V: TRBV2
length: 14
J: TRBJ2-5
size: few
CDR3: CASSERAAGETQYF
DNA: TGTGCCAGCAGTGAAAGGGCCGCCGGGGAGACCCAGTACTTC

D: .
V: TRBV19
length: 14
J: TRBJ1-1
size: .
CDR3: CASRRRGMDTEAFF
DNA: TGTGCCAGTAGAAGGAGGGGTATGGACACTGAAGCTTTCTTT

D: .
V: TRBV27
length: 15
J: TRBJ2-2
size: .
CDR3: CASSPTTGNTGELFF
DNA: TGTGCCAGCAGTCCAACGACAGGAAACACCGGGGAGCTGTTTTTT

D: .
V: TRBV7-9
length: 11
J: TRBJ1-1
size: .
CDR3: CASSLRDAAFF
DNA: TGTGCCAGCAGCCTCAGGGATGCAGCTTTCTTT

D: .
V: TRBV28
length: 11
J: TRBJ1-1
size: .
CDR3: CASVSYTEAFF
DNA: TGTGCCAGCGTCTCATACACTGAAGCTTTCTTT

D: .
V: TRBV19
length: 13
J: TRBJ1-2
size: few
CDR3: CASGGLSGYGYTF
DNA: TGTGCCAGTGGGGGACTCTCAGGCTATGGCTACACCTTC

D: .
V: TRBV15
length: 14
J: TRBJ1-2
size: few
CDR3: CATSRVQGNYGYTF
DNA: TGTGCCACCAGCAGAGTTCAAGGAAACTATGGCTACACCTTC

D: TRBD2
V: TRBV10-3
length: 14
J: TRBJ2-5
size: .
CDR3: CAIRNSGDSETQYF
DNA: TGTGCCATCAGGAATAGCGGGGACTCAGAGACCCAGTACTTC

D: .
V: TRBV28
length: 15
J: TRBJ1-5
size: few
CDR3: CASRSGGAMGQPQHF
DNA: TGTGCCAGCAGGTCGGGGGGGGCGATGGGTCAGCCCCAGCATTTT

D: TRBD1
V: TRBV5-4
length: 17
J: TRBJ2-2
size: .
CDR3: CATSPGTGGPRTGELFF
DNA: TGTGCCACCAGCCCCGGGACAGGGGGCCCGAGAACCGGGGAGCTGTTTTTT

D: .
V: TRBV6-2/TRBV6-3
length: 13
J: TRBJ1-2
size: .
CDR3: CASSLLSTYGYTF
DNA: TGTGCCAGCAGCCTCCTTTCGACCTATGGCTACACCTTC

D: .
V: TRBV7-8
length: 15
J: TRBJ2-7
size: .
CDR3: CASSADRTLVYEQYF
DNA: TGTGCCAGCAGCGCGGACAGAACGCTCGTCTACGAGCAGTACTTC

D: .
V: TRBV6-1
length: 14
J: TRBJ1-1
size: .
CDR3: CASILDRLRTEAFF
DNA: TGTGCCAGCATCTTAGACAGGCTAAGGACTGAAGCTTTCTTT